This record looks at one T cell receptor (beta chain) sequence and its context. It lacks a known antigen. Base-call qualities are not available, and no considerably larger clone is one nucleotide away. Genomic DNA served as template for TCR beta VDJ combination and CDR3 sequence profiling. An Illumina HiSeq 2000 was the platform used for TCR repertoire sequencing. The original pipeline was this. Repertoires were assessed using TRBV/TRBJ rearrangement plots, CDR3 size and DJ length profiles, and Simpson's diversity index. The most abundant DNA sequence in the deep sequencing data was taken as the immunodominant clone. CDR3 amino acid sequences were checked for sharing across subjects and were also compared against the VDJdb database and published repertoires. The public reads were run again by TCRdb, first through fastp at Q25 and then through MiXCR, and only productive beta chains were kept. All rows with the same CDR3 protein become a single entry with the most common DNA and genes. TCRdb, rather than the study authors, made the V and J calls. The sample data list approximately 150,000 distinct CDR3 sequences, and roughly two thirds of these were observed just once. Under 60% of the sample lies in the top ten.

The data were taken from a study of CD8+CD57+ T cells in acquired aplastic anemia (dated by TCRdb to 2016 to 2019). The study in broad terms: Extracted DNA from sorted CD4+ and CD8+ cells averaged around 3.5 ug, ranging from roughly 0.17 to 27.4 ug. A CD8+CD57+ expansion meant a frequency higher than the mean frequency seen in healthy subjects. Beyond this particular receptor, the publication reports: Although 25 to 30 CD8+ CDR3 sequences were shared by patients and controls, these sequences appeared highly expressed in patients and within the immunodominant clones of patients. Between patients and healthy controls, no significant difference in CD8+ Simpson's diversity was found (P=0.060).

The CDR3 runs 13 amino acids, cysteine and phenylalanine included. Of the read, only the CDR3 DNA is kept; its 39 bases are in frame from base 1. CDR1 and CDR2 (DFQATT, SNEGSKA) derive from the germline V gene (reference sequence). The junction shows trimming of 1 base on V and 3 bases on J, and the gene matches do not reach 2 bases of it. Patients chosen for sequencing had shown expansion of CD8+CD57+ cells by flow cytometry. All patients had severe acquired aplastic anemia diagnosed by International Study of Aplastic Anemia and Agranulocytosis and Camitta criteria. Patients had received no therapy at the time of blood sampling. In this study, sorted CD4+ and CD8+ T cells from the blood of healthy subjects and of severe aplastic anemia patients had their TCR repertoires deep-sequenced. Patients were enrolled in the USA under clinicaltrials.gov protocols 00001620, 01623167, 00001397, 00071045, 00081523 and 00961064. Ficoll-Paque density gradient centrifugation was used to isolate peripheral blood mononuclear cells. CD4+ and CD8+ T cells were sorted by FACS or magnetic beads before DNA extraction.

The source material was sorted CD4+, CD8+, or CD8+CD57+ T cells (not recorded which) from PBMCs. The receptor chain draws on TRBV20-1 and TRBJ2-7; 8 central bases correspond to TRBD1. The sequence was collected from a human donor with aplastic anemia. The CDR3: CSARGGQGYEQYF. Here is the DNA: TGCAGTGCTAGAGGAGGACAGGGCTACGAGCAGTACTTC.